One sample yielded the 17 T cell receptor beta chains listed below, sequenced in a study of human T cells and chemical hapten exposure. TCRdb reprocessed the RACE reads via MiXCR and lists one record per CDR3 protein. The top ten hold approximately 2.5% of the sample, which has over 100,000 distinct CDR3 sequences, about 11% seen once. Indicated time point: patch test 3, about 24 weeks after DPC sensitization. Treatment in this sample: therapeutic diphenylcyclopropenone sensitization with weekly scalp DPC. Material: whole blood, obtained in connection with sensitization to the hapten diphenylcyclopropenone (DPC). These receptors were collected from a woman aged 45-59 years with alopecia areata. Some clones in this sample may be carry-over from other donors' samples.

This clonotype appeared many times. This sequence joins TRBV24-1 and TRBJ2-3, with D unresolved. The CDR3 contains 15 residues. Germline V gene lookup returns CDR1 KGHDR and CDR2 SFDVKD. V gave up 3 bases and J gave up 1 base, with 10 bases separating them. CDR3 region: CATSDRRAGTDTQYF. CDR3 DNA: TGTGCCACCAGTGATAGAAGGGCCGGCACAGATACGCAGTATTTT.

The chain is built from TRBV24-1 and TRBJ2-1; D might be TRBD2 (7 bases). CDR3 length equals 14 residues. Trimming removed 6 bases at V and 8 bases at J, with 16 bases between. The germline CDR1 and CDR2 sequences are KGHDR and SFDVKD. CDR3 sequence (DNA): TGTGCCACCAGTCCCCGGGGGGCGGTGGATGAGCAGTTCTTC. It encodes CATSPRGAVDEQFF.

This clonotype has more than one count but fewer than ten. CDR3 nucleotides: TGCAGTGCACTACAGGGGGCGGGTGAAAAACTGTTTTTT. Its protein is CSALQGAGEKLFF. The J gene is TRBJ1-4, the V gene TRBV20-1; 9 nucleotides line up with TRBD1. V was clipped by 6 bases and J by 7 bases; unmatched bases: 6. The CDR3 has 13 amino acids. Looked up from germline, CDR1 is DFQATT and CDR2 is SNEGSKA (reference sequence).

In its sample, this clonotype was seen a few times. This sequence joins TRBV4-3 and TRBJ2-7; TRBD2 matches 9 bases. The trim removed 4 bases at V and 3 bases at J, leaving 7 bases unmatched. The CDR3 covers 15 residues. In germline, CDR1 is LGHNA, CDR2 YSLEER. The DNA of the CDR3 is TGCGCCAGCAGCCCTCGTTTAGCGGGAGTCTACGAGCAGTACTTC. It encodes CASSPRLAGVYEQYF.

V is TRBV6-5 and J is TRBJ2-1; D ambiguous. Germline CDR1 and CDR2: MNHEY and SVGAGI. V gave up 5 bases and J gave up 0 bases, with 11 bases separating them. This CDR3 is built from 15 residues. CDR3 in amino acids: CASSLIFSSYNEQFF. As DNA, the CDR3 is TGTGCCAGCAGTCTCATTTTTAGCTCCTACAATGAGCAGTTCTTC.

This clonotype was counted ten times or more. The chain's CDR3 is CSARDRLAPYNEQFF. CDR3 coding DNA: TGCAGTGCTAGAGATAGACTAGCCCCCTACAATGAGCAGTTCTTC. The gene calls are TRBV20-1 and TRBJ2-1, with TRBD2 matching 7 bases. The germline V gene has CDR1 DFQATT and CDR2 SNEGSKA (reference sequence). V dropped 0 bases and J dropped 2; count of bases not matched to a gene: 4. The CDR3 runs 15 residues.

The V gene is TRBV7-9, the J gene TRBJ2-2; TRBD2 aligns across 13 bases. Germline values: CDR1 SEHNR, CDR2 FQNEAQ (reference sequence). Losses at the gene ends were 1 base for V and 3 bases for J; bases not matched to a gene: 14. The CDR3 length is 21 residues. The chain's CDR3 is CASSLGTSGGASSFYTGELFF. Written as DNA, the CDR3 is TGTGCCAGCAGCTTAGGCACTAGCGGGGGGGCCTCATCATTTTACACCGGGGAGCTGTTTTTT.

This clonotype was seen many times. A junction end diverges from the germline sequence, so it may reflect a read error. The V call is TRBV27, the J call TRBJ1-5; TRBD1 is a possible D gene (5 bases). From germline, CDR1 is MNHEY and CDR2 SMNVEV (reference sequence). This CDR3 contains 13 residues. The CDR3 loop reads CASSSRENQPQHF. CDR3 nucleotides: TGTGCCAGTAGTTCCAGGGAAAATCAGCCCCAGCATTTT.

This chain links TRBV4-1 with TRBJ1-2, with 8 bases matching TRBD1. Looked up from germline, CDR1 is MGHRA and CDR2 is YSYEKL. CDR3 length: 16 residues. The V and J ends lost 4 bases and 5 bases, in that order; junction bases with no gene match: 12. This chain's CDR3 is CASSPSDRDDGYGYTF. The CDR3 coding sequence is TGCGCCAGCAGCCCGTCGGACAGGGACGACGGGTATGGCTACACCTTC.

This clonotype was seen at least ten times. This rearrangement joins TRBV29-1 to TRBJ2-1; 13 bases align to TRBD2. Trimming at V came to 4 bases and at J to 8 bases, leaving 8 bases not matched to a gene. This CDR3 comprises 15 residues. CDR1 is SQVTM and CDR2 is ANQGSEA in the germline V gene. CDR3 nucleotides: TGCAGCGTTGCACCGACTAGCGGGGGGACAGATGAGCAGTTCTTC. Protein: CSVAPTSGGTDEQFF.

This clonotype was seen a handful of times. The chain uses TRBV9 and TRBJ2-1; 7 nucleotides agree with TRBD1. V shed 2 bases and J 6 bases; nucleotides not matched to a gene: 2. Germline V gene sequence: CDR1 SGDLS, CDR2 YYNGEE. The CDR3 spans 13 residues. CDR3 DNA: TGTGCCAGCAGCGTTGGGACAGTCAATGAGCAGTTCTTC. Its translation is CASSVGTVNEQFF.

This clonotype was counted between two and nine times. The chain couples TRBV5-1 to TRBJ2-1; tentatively, D is TRBD2 (5 bases). The CDR3 length is 14 residues. Trimming pared 4 bases from V and 6 bases from J, leaving 14 bases between. Per germline, CDR1 SGHRS and CDR2 YFSETQ. CDR3 sequence reads: CASSTGLLPNEQFF. CDR3 nucleotides: TGCGCCAGCAGCACTGGACTTCTACCCAATGAGCAGTTCTTC. The whole variable domain, filled in from reference TRBV5-1 and TRBJ2-1, reads KAGVTQTPRYLIKTRGQQVTLSCSPISGHRSVSWYQQTPGQGLQFLFEYFSETQRNKGNFPGRFSGRQFSNSRSEMNVSTLELGDSALYLCASSTGLLPNEQFFGPGTRLTVL.

This CDR3 is CSAIGLAGDSDEQYF. CDR3 DNA sequence: TGCAGTGCTATCGGACTAGCGGGAGATAGCGACGAGCAGTACTTC. This sequence joins TRBV20-1 and TRBJ2-7; TRBD2 agrees at 13 bases. Trimming cost V 4 bases and J 5 bases; bases outside gene matches: 8. Germline V gene sequence: CDR1 DFQATT, CDR2 SNEGSKA (reference sequence). The CDR3 is 15 amino acids.

This clonotype was recorded many times. The chain has TRBV10-2 and TRBJ1-4, with no clear D. Germline-derived CDR1 and CDR2 are WSHSY and SAAADI. V was cut by 6 bases and J by 8 bases, with 16 bases left in between. This CDR3 comprises 14 residues. CDR3 sequence: CASSLHPWEEKLFF. CDR3 DNA sequence: TGCGCCAGCAGCCTACACCCCTGGGAGGAAAAACTGTTTTTT.

This clonotype was recorded many times. The chain links TRBV29-1 to TRBJ2-7, with D perhaps matching TRBD1 (6 bases). V gave up 8 bases and J gave up 7 bases, with 15 bases separating them. There are 11 residues in the CDR3. Per germline, CDR1 SQVTM and CDR2 ANQGSEA. The CDR3 here is CSRKTGREQYF. The CDR3 DNA reads as TGCAGCCGTAAAACAGGGCGGGAGCAGTACTTC.

This clonotype was counted ten times or more. The chain is built from TRBV4-3 and TRBJ1-1; D might be TRBD1 (5 bases). V lost 0 bases and J 4 bases, leaving 9 bases between the germline ends. Germline assignment: CDR1 LGHNA and CDR2 YSLEER. CDR3 size: 14 residues. In DNA form, the CDR3 reads TGCGCCAGCAGCCAAGAACCAGGGTCCACTGAAGCTTTCTTT. Its protein is CASSQEPGSTEAFF.

This clonotype has only a few counts. The chain links TRBV5-6 to TRBJ2-1; 7 bases are a match to TRBD1. The CDR3 length is 14 residues. Unmatched junction bases numbered 10, after V lost 9 bases and J lost 4 bases. Germline assignment: CDR1 SGHDT and CDR2 YYEEEE. The CDR3 DNA sequence: TGTGCCACCCTGCGACAGGGCCTATACAATGAGCAGTTCTTC. Amino acids: CATLRQGLYNEQFF.